Below, 19 T cell receptor beta chains from the same sample are listed, as sequenced in a study of blood T cell repertoires in COVID-19. Sequenced by immunoSEQ multiplex PCR; TCRdb stores in-frame clones only, minus some. The sample comprises some 140,000 clones, more than 70% of which are singletons, and 5.5% rests with the top ten. What was sequenced was PBMCs or T cells enriched from blood (not recorded which). These receptor sequences come from a man aged 40-55 years with acute COVID-19.

This chain joins TRBV7-2 and TRBJ1-1; D is uncertain. CDR1 and CDR2 from the germline V gene are SGHTA and FQGNSA. The CDR3 spans 16 residues. V was cut by 1 base and J by 0 bases, with 12 bases left in between. The DNA of the CDR3 is TGTGCCAGCAGCTTAGTTCTGCAAAACTTGAACACTGAAGCTTTCTTT. Encoded protein: CASSLVLQNLNTEAFF.

The rearrangement uses TRBV15 and TRBJ2-7; D gene ambiguous. The CDR3 is made up of 12 amino acids. Germline V gene sequence: CDR1 LNHNV, CDR2 YYDKDF (reference sequence). Trimming took off 0 bases at V and 3 bases at J, with 3 bases between the two ends. CDR3 DNA: TGTGCCACCAGCAGAGATAACTACGAGCAGTACTTC. Its protein is CATSRDNYEQYF.

This rearrangement joins TRBV30 to TRBJ1-2; the D is unclear. V was clipped by 8 bases and J by 8 bases, with 18 bases between them. The germline CDR1 and CDR2 sequences are GTSNPN and SVGIG (reference sequence). The CDR3 runs to 12 residues. The CDR3 DNA follows: TGTGCCCTCGGAGACTCCTACGGAGGCTACACCTTC. Its protein product is CALGDSYGGYTF. Complete variable domain (other parts from reference TRBV30 and TRBJ1-2): SQTIHQWPATLVQPVGSPLSLECTVEGTSNPNLYWYRQAAGRGLQLLFYSVGIGQISSEVPQNLSASRPQDRQFILSSKKLLLSDSGFYLCALGDSYGGYTFGSGTRLTVV.

The chain joins TRBV4-3 to TRBJ1-1, with D hard to call. The V end was cut by 6 bases, the J end by 3 bases, with 20 bases between. CDR1 LGHNA and CDR2 YSLEER come from the germline V gene. CDR3 size: 16 residues. The CDR3 DNA reads TGCGCCAGCAGTCTACTATCCGCTTTACGCCACACTGAAGCTTTCTTT. It is translated as CASSLLSALRHTEAFF.

V usage is TRBV5-4 and J usage is TRBJ2-2, with 15 bases fitting TRBD2. There are 18 residues in the CDR3. CDR1 is SGHNT, CDR2 YYREEE, per germline (reference sequence). V lost 7 bases to trimming and J lost 1 base; unmatched junction nucleotides: 8. The CDR3 loop reads CASGPGLAGGENTGELFF. The CDR3 DNA is TGTGCCAGCGGCCCGGGACTAGCGGGGGGAGAGAACACCGGGGAGCTGTTTTTT.

The J gene is TRBJ2-5, the V gene TRBV5-1; TRBD2 is a possible D gene (6 bases). This CDR3 comprises 15 residues. Trimming shortened V by 3 bases and J by 2 bases, and 14 bases separated the two germline ends. Germline lookup yields CDR1 SGHRS and CDR2 YFSETQ. Here the CDR3 reads CASSSYTGTQETQYF. The CDR3 nucleotides are TGCGCCAGCAGCTCCTATACGGGGACTCAAGAGACCCAGTACTTC.

Only a few counts were recorded for this clone. J is TRBJ1-2 and V is TRBV7-9; D uncertain. The V and J ends lost 1 base and 6 bases respectively, with 6 bases between them. CDR3 length equals 12 residues. Germline V gives CDR1 SEHNR, CDR2 FQNEAQ (reference sequence). As DNA, the CDR3 is TGTGCCAGCAGCTTAGGTCAGAATGGCTACACCTTC. This encodes CASSLGQNGYTF. Looking up the rest from reference TRBV7-9 and TRBJ1-2 gives the full variable domain: DTGVSQNPRHKITKRGQNVTFRCDPISEHNRLYWYRQTLGQGPEFLTYFQNEAQLEKSRLLSDRFSAERPKGSFSTLEIQRTEQGDSAMYLCASSLGQNGYTFGSGTRLTVV.

The chain combines TRBV28 with TRBJ2-1; unclear D gene. In germline, CDR1 is MDHEN, CDR2 SYDVKM. The CDR3 sequence is 15 residues long. Trimming pared 3 bases from V and 0 bases from J, leaving 9 bases between. The CDR3 loop is CASSFGLASYNEQFF. The DNA for the CDR3 is TGTGCCAGCAGTTTTGGGCTCGCCTCCTACAATGAGCAGTTCTTC.

This chain links TRBV9 with TRBJ1-1; tentatively, D is TRBD1 (5 bases). The CDR3 consists of 14 residues. V lost 0 bases and J 6 bases, leaving 12 bases between the germline ends. Germline CDR1 is SGDLS and CDR2 is YYNGEE. This CDR3 reads CASSVAGYNAEAFF. For the CDR3, the DNA is TGTGCCAGCAGCGTAGCAGGGTATAATGCTGAAGCTTTCTTT.

The CDR3 region is CASSLSWDRGYGYTF. The CDR3 nucleotides read TGTGCCAGCAGTTTATCCTGGGACAGGGGGTACGGCTACACCTTC. The chain has TRBV27 and TRBJ1-2; 11 bases match TRBD1. The CDR3 is 15 residues long. CDR1 is MNHEY, CDR2 SMNVEV, per germline (reference sequence). Trimming took 0 bases from V and 8 from J; bases not matched to a gene: 5.

This chain joins TRBV5-1 and TRBJ1-2; 11 bases are shared with TRBD1. J lost 8 bases, V lost 2 bases, and 8 bases had no gene match. Germline V gives CDR1 SGHRS, CDR2 YFSETQ. The CDR3 is 15 amino acids. The CDR3 DNA sequence: TGCGCCAGCAGCTTAGCGGACAGGGGGCTTCGGGGCTACACCTTC. Protein: CASSLADRGLRGYTF.

This clone has more than one count but fewer than ten. The chain combines TRBV13 with TRBJ1-6; tentatively, D is TRBD1 (5 bases). Looked up from germline, CDR1 is PRHDT and CDR2 is FYEKMQ (reference sequence). The CDR3 is 12 residues long. Trimming pared 4 bases from V and 12 bases from J, leaving 10 bases between. The CDR3 loop is CASSWGDGPLHF. The DNA of the CDR3 is TGTGCCAGCAGCTGGGGGGACGGACCCCTCCACTTT. Supplemented by reference TRBV13 and TRBJ1-6, the full variable domain reads AAGVIQSPRHLIKEKRETATLKCYPIPRHDTVYWYQQGPGQDPQFLISFYEKMQSDKGSIPDRFSAQQFSDYHSELNMSSLELGDSALYFCASSWGDGPLHFGNGTRLTVT.

V and J are TRBV28 and TRBJ2-1; 7 nucleotides agree with TRBD2. V shed 5 bases and J 4 bases; nucleotides not matched to a gene: 8. Per germline, CDR1 MDHEN and CDR2 SYDVKM. The CDR3 spans 15 residues. The CDR3 DNA reads TGTGCCAGCAGTCCGACTGGGGAGGGATACAATGAGCAGTTCTTC. Its translation is CASSPTGEGYNEQFF.

This rearrangement joins TRBV7-2 to TRBJ2-6; tentative D call: TRBD2 (6 bases). The CDR3 covers 17 residues. V lost 5 bases, J lost 4 bases, and 18 bases lay in between. CDR1 is SGHTA and CDR2 is FQGNSA in the germline V gene. CDR3 nucleotide sequence: TGTGCCAGCAGCCCGACCGGGACTCAGGCCGGGGCCAACGTCCTGACTTTC. It translates to CASSPTGTQAGANVLTF.

The gene calls are TRBV4-1 and TRBJ2-7, with 7 nucleotides matching TRBD2. The V gene end was trimmed by 4 bases and the J gene end by 4 bases; junction bases not matched to a gene: 13. This CDR3 spans 16 amino acids. Looked up from germline, CDR1 is MGHRA and CDR2 is YSYEKL. CDR3 amino acids: CASSLQLALKWYEQYF. The CDR3 region has the DNA TGCGCCAGCAGCCTACAACTAGCGCTCAAATGGTACGAGCAGTACTTC.

This clone was recorded only once. This chain uses TRBV2 with TRBJ1-2, with TRBD1 identical over 7 bases. Trimming removed 1 base from V and 8 bases from J; junction bases left unmatched: 4. This CDR3 has 13 residues. Germline-derived CDR1 and CDR2 are SNHLY and FYNNEI. Here the CDR3 DNA reads TGTGCCAGCAGTGAAGGACAGGGAGACGGCTACACCTTC. Its translation is CASSEGQGDGYTF. Supplemented by reference TRBV2 and TRBJ1-2, the full variable domain reads EPEVTQTPSHQVTQMGQEVILRCVPISNHLYFYWYRQILGQKVEFLVSFYNNEISEKSEIFDDQFSVERPDGSNFTLKIRSTKLEDSAMYFCASSEGQGDGYTFGSGTRLTVV.

Note on this clone: The same CDR3 is also encoded by other DNA sequences in this sample. The V gene is TRBV10-3, the J gene TRBJ2-7; no definite D call. Trimming left V 3 bases short and J 4 bases short, with 7 bases between. The CDR3 covers 12 residues. Germline V CDR1 and CDR2: ENHRY, SYGVKD. The CDR3 coding sequence is TGTGCCATCAGTGATAGGAGTTACGAGCAGTACTTC. This gives the protein CAISDRSYEQYF.

The chain carries TRBV5-1 and TRBJ2-7, with D unresolved. CDR1 and CDR2 from the germline V gene are SGHRS and YFSETQ. This CDR3 is built from 15 residues. Trimming shortened V by 1 base and J by 1 base, and 12 bases separated the two germline ends. This CDR3 reads CASSLTVPTSYEQYF. In DNA form, the CDR3 reads TGCGCCAGCAGCTTGACGGTACCCACTTCCTACGAGCAGTACTTC.

The J gene is TRBJ2-3, the V gene TRBV14, with 10 bases that match TRBD1. The CDR3 is 15 residues long. Germline V lookup: CDR1 SGHDN, CDR2 FVKESK. The ends lost 3 bases at V and 5 bases at J; junction bases unmatched: 5. The CDR3 reads CASSHRGTGVDTQYF. In DNA, the CDR3 is TGTGCCAGCAGCCATCGCGGGACAGGGGTAGATACGCAGTATTTT.